This is a list of T cell receptor beta chains from one sample in a study of regulatory T cells in long-lasting Graves disease. TCRdb analysed the multiplex PCR reads with MiXCR anew, one entry per CDR3 protein. The sample carries around 450,000 distinct CDR3 sequences, just under 15% recorded once. The same sample was also used in a study of T cells in Graves' hyperthyroidism and ophthalmopathy.

The starting material was peripheral blood mononuclear cells (PBMCs), obtained at new diagnosis, from a patient treated with antithyroid drugs. These receptors originate from a woman in her twenties or thirties with Graves disease. The CDR3 runs from the conserved cysteine through the conserved F or W. Fields, in order: CDR3 protein, CDR3 DNA, J gene, D gene, clone size, V gene. D genes are given only for firm matches. Expanded clones are given a class, and other clones once, few, many or no size at all.

CDR3 protein: CASSPDSYEQYF
CDR3 DNA: TGTGCCAGCAGCCCCGACTCCTACGAGCAGTACTTC
J gene: TRBJ2-7
D gene: NA
clone size: many
V gene: TRBV12-3/TRBV12-4

CDR3 protein: CSARVPSGGGNEQFF
CDR3 DNA: TGCAGTGCTAGAGTGCCTAGCGGGGGGGGGAATGAGCAGTTCTTC
J gene: TRBJ2-1
D gene: TRBD2
clone size: NA
V gene: TRBV20-1

CDR3 protein: CASRQGPSYGQYF
CDR3 DNA: TGTGCCAGCAGACAGGGGCCCTCCTACGGGCAGTACTTC
J gene: TRBJ2-7
D gene: TRBD1
clone size: NA
V gene: TRBV12-3/TRBV12-4

CDR3 protein: CASSQDLGGGYTF
CDR3 DNA: TGTGCCAGCAGCCAAGATCTGGGCGGTGGCTACACCTTC
J gene: TRBJ1-2
D gene: NA
clone size: NA
V gene: TRBV3-1

CDR3 protein: CATSRPGYGYTF
CDR3 DNA: TGTGCCACCAGCCGCCCTGGATATGGCTACACCTTC
J gene: TRBJ1-2
D gene: NA
clone size: few
V gene: TRBV15

CDR3 protein: CAWSVQGRSYEQYF
CDR3 DNA: TGTGCCTGGAGTGTACAAGGAAGAAGTTACGAGCAGTACTTC
J gene: TRBJ2-7
D gene: NA
clone size: few
V gene: TRBV30

CDR3 protein: CASSFSPGELFF
CDR3 DNA: TGTGCCAGCAGCTTTTCTCCCGGGGAGCTGTTTTTT
J gene: TRBJ2-2
D gene: NA
clone size: many
V gene: TRBV11-2

CDR3 protein: CASSRQLRVSGANVLTF
CDR3 DNA: TGTGCCAGCAGTCGACAGTTAAGGGTGTCTGGGGCCAACGTCCTGACTTTC
J gene: TRBJ2-6
D gene: NA
clone size: NA
V gene: TRBV6-1

CDR3 protein: CASSRDTDYEQYF
CDR3 DNA: TGTGCCAGCAGCAGGGACACCGACTACGAGCAGTACTTC
J gene: TRBJ2-7
D gene: NA
clone size: many
V gene: TRBV11-2

CDR3 protein: CASSHPRGKLFF
CDR3 DNA: TGCGCCAGCAGCCACCCGCGGGGAAAACTGTTTTTT
J gene: TRBJ1-4
D gene: NA
clone size: few
V gene: TRBV4-1

CDR3 protein: CASSYSAGSAYEQYF
CDR3 DNA: TGTGCCAGCAGTTACTCGGCGGGGTCTGCCTACGAGCAGTACTTC
J gene: TRBJ2-7
D gene: NA
clone size: few
V gene: TRBV6-5

CDR3 protein: CSVAVVYGYTF
CDR3 DNA: TGCAGCGTTGCGGTTGTCTATGGCTACACCTTC
J gene: TRBJ1-2
D gene: NA
clone size: NA
V gene: TRBV29-1

CDR3 protein: CASSPRLDYEQYF
CDR3 DNA: TGTGCCAGCTCACCACGTCTGGATTACGAGCAGTACTTC
J gene: TRBJ2-7
D gene: NA
clone size: many
V gene: TRBV18

CDR3 protein: CASSPLGGGETQYF
CDR3 DNA: TGTGCCAGCAGCCCTCTTGGCGGGGGAGAGACCCAGTACTTC
J gene: TRBJ2-5
D gene: TRBD2
clone size: many
V gene: TRBV28

CDR3 protein: CANDRGHAGYTF
CDR3 DNA: TGTGCCAACGACCGAGGTCACGCGGGCTACACCTTC
J gene: TRBJ1-2
D gene: NA
clone size: many
V gene: TRBV2

CDR3 protein: CASSQGTSGRATEQFF
CDR3 DNA: TGTGCCAGCAGCCAAGGGACTAGCGGGAGGGCCACTGAGCAGTTCTTC
J gene: TRBJ2-1
D gene: TRBD2
clone size: NA
V gene: TRBV3-1

CDR3 protein: CASSLGQSAFF
CDR3 DNA: TGTGCCAGCAGCTTAGGGCAATCCGCTTTCTTT
J gene: TRBJ1-1
D gene: NA
clone size: many
V gene: TRBV11-3

CDR3 protein: CAWSAGGPYEQYF
CDR3 DNA: TGTGCCTGGTCAGCGGGAGGGCCTTACGAGCAGTACTTC
J gene: TRBJ2-7
D gene: TRBD2
clone size: NA
V gene: TRBV30

CDR3 protein: CASSYNLGTGAGANVLTF
CDR3 DNA: TGTGCCAGCAGTTATAACCTAGGGACAGGGGCTGGGGCCAACGTCCTGACTTTC
J gene: TRBJ2-6
D gene: TRBD1
clone size: once
V gene: TRBV6-5

CDR3 protein: CASSLGVTNEQFF
CDR3 DNA: TGCGCCAGCAGCTTGGGAGTCACCAATGAGCAGTTCTTC
J gene: TRBJ2-1
D gene: NA
clone size: few
V gene: TRBV5-1

CDR3 protein: CSVDTSGGYTF
CDR3 DNA: TGCAGCGTTGACACGTCAGGCGGCTACACCTTC
J gene: TRBJ1-2
D gene: NA
clone size: NA
V gene: TRBV29-1

CDR3 protein: CASSESAGNTDTQYF
CDR3 DNA: TGCGCCAGCAGTGAGTCAGCGGGAAACACAGATACGCAGTATTTT
J gene: TRBJ2-3
D gene: TRBD2
clone size: NA
V gene: TRBV10-1

CDR3 protein: CASSLEGREDEQFF
CDR3 DNA: TGCGCCAGCAGCTTGGAGGGACGGGAGGATGAGCAGTTCTTC
J gene: TRBJ2-1
D gene: TRBD2
clone size: many
V gene: TRBV5-1

CDR3 protein: CASSDRDRNSPLHF
CDR3 DNA: TGTGCCAGCAGCGACAGGGATAGGAATTCACCCCTCCACTTT
J gene: TRBJ1-6
D gene: TRBD1
clone size: many
V gene: TRBV12-3/TRBV12-4

CDR3 protein: CASSQSLPNEQFF
CDR3 DNA: TGTGCCAGCTCACAGTCCCTGCCCAATGAGCAGTTCTTC
J gene: TRBJ2-1
D gene: NA
clone size: many
V gene: TRBV18

CDR3 protein: CASSYPLTGAVSSYNEQFF
CDR3 DNA: TGTGCCAGCAGTTACCCCCTGACGGGGGCCGTGAGCTCCTACAATGAGCAGTTCTTC
J gene: TRBJ2-1
D gene: NA
clone size: NA
V gene: TRBV6-2/TRBV6-3

CDR3 protein: CASSSPGGGTEAFF
CDR3 DNA: TGTGCCAGCAGCAGTCCGGGGGGTGGTACTGAAGCTTTCTTT
J gene: TRBJ1-1
D gene: NA
clone size: many
V gene: TRBV2

CDR3 protein: CASSLAAGAYEQYF
CDR3 DNA: TGTGCCAGCAGCTTAGCGGCGGGAGCCTACGAGCAGTACTTC
J gene: TRBJ2-7
D gene: TRBD2
clone size: many
V gene: TRBV7-9

CDR3 protein: CASSVTPRGADTQYF
CDR3 DNA: TGTGCCAGCAGCGTAACCCCAAGAGGGGCAGATACGCAGTATTTT
J gene: TRBJ2-3
D gene: NA
clone size: NA
V gene: TRBV9

CDR3 protein: CASSQDSFSNQPQHF
CDR3 DNA: TGTGCCAGCAGCCAAGATTCCTTTAGCAATCAGCCCCAGCATTTT
J gene: TRBJ1-5
D gene: NA
clone size: few
V gene: TRBV3-1

CDR3 protein: CASKARGSIEQYF
CDR3 DNA: TGTGCCAGTAAAGCCAGGGGAAGTATCGAGCAGTACTTC
J gene: TRBJ2-7
D gene: NA
clone size: NA
V gene: TRBV19

CDR3 protein: CASSQGTGRNEKLFF
CDR3 DNA: TGTGCCAGCAGCCAAGGGACAGGGCGTAATGAAAAACTGTTTTTT
J gene: TRBJ1-4
D gene: TRBD1
clone size: NA
V gene: TRBV4-2